This TCR beta chain was found in a study of CD4+ T cells in melanoma. Study-wide findings and caveats: In melanoma, neoantigen-specific CD4+ T cells reportedly differed in differentiation state. A reported correlation linked neoantigen-specific CD4+ T cells to CD8+, macrophage and B cell function.

Clones were sequenced by immunoSEQ multiplex PCR, and TCRdb holds only the in-frame ones, with some missing. The data contain 9,600 or so clones, approximately 69% of them singletons. The V and J ends lost 3 bases and 3 bases respectively, with 11 bases between them. Germline loops: CDR1 LNHDA, CDR2 SQIVND (reference sequence). The CDR3 spans 14 residues. For this clone: Its antigen is undetermined.

This receptor was taken from a human donor with melanoma. The chain employs TRBV19 and TRBJ1-1; D uncertain. Source material: peripheral blood. The CDR3 here is CASSMVNRDTEAFF. In DNA, the CDR3 is TGTGCCAGTAGTATGGTGAACCGCGACACTGAAGCTTTCTTT.